This T cell receptor (beta chain) appears in the sequencing data of a study of blood T cell repertoires in COVID-19. Study information: T cells, B-cell-depleted T cells, or PBMCs provided the cDNA or gDNA that served as material.

This clone was counted only a few times. Per the study methods: It was from reference gene primer amplification that nucleated cell counts were estimated. TCRdb's table, derived via immunoSEQ multiplex PCR, lists solely in-frame clones and lacks some. V, J and clone size derive from that table, while D and trimming were established from the DNA sequence. The data hold just over 650,000 clones, with 80% to 90% observed a single time. The germline gives CDR1 SGHDN, CDR2 FVKESK. With V trimmed by 0 bases and J by 2 bases, 9 bases remained unmatched. The CDR3 length is 17 residues. The chain employs TRBV14 and TRBJ2-5; 7 nucleotides match TRBD2. This clonotype was obtained from a woman younger than 35 with acute or convalescent COVID-19. Sequenced sample: peripheral blood. The CDR3 bases are TGTGCCAGCAGCCAAGAGCGGGGGATAGGGCCACAAGAGACCCAGTACTTC. This sequence encodes CASSQERGIGPQETQYF.